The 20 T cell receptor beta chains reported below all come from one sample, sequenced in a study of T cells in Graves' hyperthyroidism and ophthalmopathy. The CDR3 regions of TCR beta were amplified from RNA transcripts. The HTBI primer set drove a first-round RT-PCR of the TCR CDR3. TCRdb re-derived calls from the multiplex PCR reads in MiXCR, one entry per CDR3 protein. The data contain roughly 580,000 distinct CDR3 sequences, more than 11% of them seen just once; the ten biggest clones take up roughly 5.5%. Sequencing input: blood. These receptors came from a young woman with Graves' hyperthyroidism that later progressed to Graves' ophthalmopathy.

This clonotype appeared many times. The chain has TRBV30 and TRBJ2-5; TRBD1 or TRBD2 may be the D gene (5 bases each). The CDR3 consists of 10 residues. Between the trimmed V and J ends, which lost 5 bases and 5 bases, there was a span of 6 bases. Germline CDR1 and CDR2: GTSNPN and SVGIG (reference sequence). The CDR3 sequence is CAWEGETQYF. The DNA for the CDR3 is TGTGCCTGGGAGGGGGAGACCCAGTACTTC. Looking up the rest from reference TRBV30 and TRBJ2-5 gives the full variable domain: SQTIHQWPATLVQPVGSPLSLECTVEGTSNPNLYWYRQAAGRGLQLLFYSVGIGQISSEVPQNLSASRPQDRQFILSSKKLLLSDSGFYLCAWEGETQYFGPGTRLLVL.

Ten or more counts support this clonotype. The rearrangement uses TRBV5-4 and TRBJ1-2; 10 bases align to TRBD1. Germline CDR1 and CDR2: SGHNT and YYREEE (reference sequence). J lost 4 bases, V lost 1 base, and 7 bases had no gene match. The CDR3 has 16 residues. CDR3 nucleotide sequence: TGTGCCAGCAGCTTGATAGGACAGGGGGACAGCTATGGCTACACCTTC. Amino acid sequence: CASSLIGQGDSYGYTF.

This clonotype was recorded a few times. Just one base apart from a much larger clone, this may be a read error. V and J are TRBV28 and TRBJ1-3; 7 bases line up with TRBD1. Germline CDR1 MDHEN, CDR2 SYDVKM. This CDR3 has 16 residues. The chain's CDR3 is CASSPPGQISGSTIYF. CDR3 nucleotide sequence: TGTGCCAGCAGCCCTCCGGGACAGATCTCTGGAAGCACCATATATTTT.

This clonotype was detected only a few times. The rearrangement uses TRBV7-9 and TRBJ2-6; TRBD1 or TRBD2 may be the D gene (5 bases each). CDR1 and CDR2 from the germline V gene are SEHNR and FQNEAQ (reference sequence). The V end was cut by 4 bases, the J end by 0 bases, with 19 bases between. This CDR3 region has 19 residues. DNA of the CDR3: TGTGCCAGCAGCTCCCCCAGTTTTGGGGGAGACTCTGGGGCCAACGTCCTGACTTTC. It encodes CASSSPSFGGDSGANVLTF.

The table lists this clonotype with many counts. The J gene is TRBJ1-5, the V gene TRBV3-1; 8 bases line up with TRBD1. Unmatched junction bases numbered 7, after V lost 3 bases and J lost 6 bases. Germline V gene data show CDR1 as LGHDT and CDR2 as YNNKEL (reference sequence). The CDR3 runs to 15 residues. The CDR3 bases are TGTGCCAGCAGCCAGGAGACAGGGGTCCTTCAGCCCCAGCATTTT. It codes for CASSQETGVLQPQHF.

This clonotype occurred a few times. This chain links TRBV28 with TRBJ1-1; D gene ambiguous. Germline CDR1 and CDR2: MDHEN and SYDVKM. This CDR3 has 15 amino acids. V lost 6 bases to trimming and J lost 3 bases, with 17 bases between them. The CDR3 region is CASRPSGYRDTEAFF. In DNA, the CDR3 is TGTGCCAGCAGACCCTCGGGGTATCGAGACACTGAAGCTTTCTTT.

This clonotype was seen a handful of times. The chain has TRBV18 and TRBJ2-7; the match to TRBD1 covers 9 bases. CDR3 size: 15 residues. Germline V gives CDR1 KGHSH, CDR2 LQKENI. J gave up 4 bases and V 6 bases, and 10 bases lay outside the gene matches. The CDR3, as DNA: TGTGCCAGCTCCCCAGGCGGGACAGGGTCTTACGAGCAGTACTTC. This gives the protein CASSPGGTGSYEQYF. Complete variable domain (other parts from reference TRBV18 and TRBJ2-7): NAGVMQNPRHLVRRRGQEARLRCSPMKGHSHVYWYRQLPEEGLKFMVYLQKENIIDESGMPKERFSAEFPKEGPSILRIQQVVRGDSAAYFCASSPGGTGSYEQYFGPGTRLTVT.

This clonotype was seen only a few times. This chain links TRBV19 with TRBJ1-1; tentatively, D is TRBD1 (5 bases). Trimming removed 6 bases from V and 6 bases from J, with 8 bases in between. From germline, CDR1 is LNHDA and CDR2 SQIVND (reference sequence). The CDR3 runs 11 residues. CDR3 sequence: CASSGASEAFF. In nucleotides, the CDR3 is TGTGCCAGTAGCGGGGCCTCTGAAGCTTTCTTT.

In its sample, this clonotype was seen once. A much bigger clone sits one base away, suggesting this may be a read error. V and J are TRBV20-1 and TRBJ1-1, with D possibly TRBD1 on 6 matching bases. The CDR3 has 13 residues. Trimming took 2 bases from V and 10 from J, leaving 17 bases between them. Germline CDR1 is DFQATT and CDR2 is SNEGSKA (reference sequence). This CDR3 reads CSARWTRGAVAFF. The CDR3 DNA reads TGCAGTGCTAGATGGACCCGGGGGGCTGTAGCTTTCTTT.

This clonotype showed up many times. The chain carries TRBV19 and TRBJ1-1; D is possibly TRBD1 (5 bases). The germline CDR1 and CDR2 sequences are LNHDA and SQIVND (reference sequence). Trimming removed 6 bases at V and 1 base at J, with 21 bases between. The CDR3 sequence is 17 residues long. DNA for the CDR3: TGTGCCAGTAGAGGGCTAAGTAGTAAGGGGCCGAACACTGAAGCTTTCTTT. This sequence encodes CASRGLSSKGPNTEAFF.

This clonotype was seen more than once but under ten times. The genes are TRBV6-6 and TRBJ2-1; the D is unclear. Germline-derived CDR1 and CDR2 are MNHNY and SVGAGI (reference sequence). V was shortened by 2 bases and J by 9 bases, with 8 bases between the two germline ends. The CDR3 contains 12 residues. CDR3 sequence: CASSYEYGEQFF. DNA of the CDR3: TGTGCCAGCAGTTACGAGTACGGTGAGCAGTTCTTC.

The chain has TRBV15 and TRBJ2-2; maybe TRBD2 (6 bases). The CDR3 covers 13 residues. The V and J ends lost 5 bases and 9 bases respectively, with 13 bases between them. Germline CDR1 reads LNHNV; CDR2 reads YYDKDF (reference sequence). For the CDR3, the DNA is TGTGCCACCAGCCTCGACGGGAGCTGGGAGCTGTTTTTT. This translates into CATSLDGSWELFF.

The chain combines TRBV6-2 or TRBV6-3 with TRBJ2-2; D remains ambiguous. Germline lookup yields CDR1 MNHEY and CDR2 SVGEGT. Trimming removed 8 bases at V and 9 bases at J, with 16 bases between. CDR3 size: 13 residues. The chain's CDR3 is CASRWSSLRELFF. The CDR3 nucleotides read TGTGCCAGCCGCTGGAGTTCTCTTAGGGAGCTGTTTTTT.

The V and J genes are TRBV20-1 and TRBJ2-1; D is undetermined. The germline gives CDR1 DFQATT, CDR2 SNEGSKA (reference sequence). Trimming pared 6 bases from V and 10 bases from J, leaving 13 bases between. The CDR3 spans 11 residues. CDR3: CSAKRLGEQFF. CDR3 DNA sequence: TGCAGTGCCAAGCGCCTCGGGGAGCAGTTCTTC.

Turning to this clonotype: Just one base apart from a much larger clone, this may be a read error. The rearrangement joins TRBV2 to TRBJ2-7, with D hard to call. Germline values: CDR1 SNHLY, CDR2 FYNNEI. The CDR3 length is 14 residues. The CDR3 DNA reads TGTGCCAGCTTTAGGGTTTTAGGGTCCTACGAGCGGTACTTC. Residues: CASFRVLGSYERYF.

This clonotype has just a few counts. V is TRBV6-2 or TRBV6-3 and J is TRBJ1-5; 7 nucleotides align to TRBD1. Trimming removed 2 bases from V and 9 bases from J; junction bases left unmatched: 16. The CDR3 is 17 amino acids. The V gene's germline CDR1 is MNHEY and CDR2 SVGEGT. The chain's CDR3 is CASSYAFGTGDPWPQHF. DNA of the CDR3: TGTGCCAGCAGTTACGCATTCGGCACAGGGGATCCTTGGCCCCAGCATTTT.

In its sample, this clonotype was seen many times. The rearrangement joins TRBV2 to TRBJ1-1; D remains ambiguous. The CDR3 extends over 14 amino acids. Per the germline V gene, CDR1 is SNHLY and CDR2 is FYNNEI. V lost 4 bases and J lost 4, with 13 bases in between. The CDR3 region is CASSVENPITEAFF. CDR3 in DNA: TGTGCCAGCAGTGTAGAAAACCCCATCACTGAAGCTTTCTTT.

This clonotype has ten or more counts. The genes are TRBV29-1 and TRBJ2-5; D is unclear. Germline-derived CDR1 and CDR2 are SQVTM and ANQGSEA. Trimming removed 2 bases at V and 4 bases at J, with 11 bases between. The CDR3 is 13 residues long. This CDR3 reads CSVEIQLGETQYF. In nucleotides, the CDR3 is TGCAGCGTTGAAATTCAGCTCGGAGAGACCCAGTACTTC. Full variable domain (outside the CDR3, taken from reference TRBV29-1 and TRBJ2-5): SAVISQKPSRDICQRGTSLTIQCQVDSQVTMMFWYRQQPGQSLTLIATANQGSEATYESGFVIDKFPISRPNLTFSTLTVSNMSPEDSSIYLCSVEIQLGETQYFGPGTRLLVL.

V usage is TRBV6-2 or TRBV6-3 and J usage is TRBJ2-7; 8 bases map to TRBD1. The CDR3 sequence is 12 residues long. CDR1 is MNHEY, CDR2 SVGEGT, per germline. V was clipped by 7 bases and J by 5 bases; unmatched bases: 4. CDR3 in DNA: TGTGCCAGCAAGGACAGGGTCCACGAGCAGTACTTC. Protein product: CASKDRVHEQYF.

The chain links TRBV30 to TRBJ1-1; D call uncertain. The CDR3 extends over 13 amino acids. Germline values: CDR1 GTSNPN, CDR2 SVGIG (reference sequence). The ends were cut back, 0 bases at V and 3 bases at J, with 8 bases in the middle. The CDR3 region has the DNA TGTGCCTGGAGTGTTGAGTGGGACACTGAAGCTTTCTTT. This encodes CAWSVEWDTEAFF.